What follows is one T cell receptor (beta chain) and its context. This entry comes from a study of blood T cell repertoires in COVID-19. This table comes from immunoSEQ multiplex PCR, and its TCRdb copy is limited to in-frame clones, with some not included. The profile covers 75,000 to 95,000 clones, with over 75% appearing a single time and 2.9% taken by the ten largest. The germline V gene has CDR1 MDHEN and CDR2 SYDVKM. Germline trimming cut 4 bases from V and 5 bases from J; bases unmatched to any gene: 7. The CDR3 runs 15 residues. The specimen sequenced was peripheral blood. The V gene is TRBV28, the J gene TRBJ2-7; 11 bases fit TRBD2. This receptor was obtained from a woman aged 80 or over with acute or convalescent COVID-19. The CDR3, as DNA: TGTGCCAGCAGTTCAACTAGCGGGAGTGTGAACGAGCAGTACTTC. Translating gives CASSSTSGSVNEQYF. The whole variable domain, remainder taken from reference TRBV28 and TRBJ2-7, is DVKVTQSSRYLVKRTGEKVFLECVQDMDHENMFWYRQDPGLGLRLIYFSYDVKMKEKGDIPEGYSVSREKKERFSLILESASTNQTSMYLCASSSTSGSVNEQYFGPGTRLTVT.